The present TCR beta chain was sequenced within a study of T cells in Graves' hyperthyroidism and ophthalmopathy. Across the study: The authors collected peripheral blood at initial diagnosis, before any treatment.

The V gene end was trimmed by 0 bases and the J gene end by 6 bases; junction bases not matched to a gene: 8. The germline CDR1 and CDR2 sequences are MNHNY and SVGAGI (reference sequence). This CDR3 is 16 amino acids long. This clonotype showed up many times. RNA transcripts served as the template for amplifying TCR beta CDR3 regions. First-round RT-PCR with HTBI primers amplified the TCR CDR3 region. TCRdb reprocessed the multiplex PCR reads via MiXCR and lists one record per CDR3 protein. The sample has fewer than 650,000 distinct CDR3 sequences; about 15% are singletons. This chain links TRBV6-6 with TRBJ2-1, with TRBD1 identical over 7 bases. The sequence came from a woman aged 25 to 39 with Graves' hyperthyroidism that later progressed to Graves' ophthalmopathy. Source material: blood. The CDR3 loop is CASSYSPGGTGNEQFF. Here the CDR3 DNA reads TGTGCCAGCAGTTACTCGCCAGGGGGAACGGGCAATGAGCAGTTCTTC.